This passage covers 8 T cell receptor beta chains from one sample sequenced in a study of blood T cell repertoires in COVID-19. Here immunoSEQ multiplex PCR was the method, and the copy in TCRdb shows in-frame clones only, minus some. The table records around 160,000 clones, about 92% of them present only once. Sequencing was performed on peripheral blood. These receptors all stem from a woman aged 55-69 years with COVID-19, enrolled during active disease.

In the case of this clone: The junction shows a germline mismatch at one end, possibly a read error. This chain joins TRBV3-1 (or the pseudogene TRBV3-2) and TRBJ1-2, with a possible D match to TRBD1 (5 bases). The CDR3 sequence is 14 residues long. CDR1 is LGHDT, CDR2 YNNKEL, per germline (reference sequence). The CDR3 region is CASSPPVQANSLFF. The CDR3 coding sequence is TGTGCCAGCAGCCCCCCCGTACAGGCCAACTCCCTCTTTTTC.

V is TRBV19 and J is TRBJ1-2; 10 bases line up with TRBD1. V lost 0 bases, J lost 8 bases, and 6 bases stayed unmatched. This CDR3 spans 15 amino acids. The germline V gene encodes CDR1 LNHDA and CDR2 SQIVND (reference sequence). In DNA, the CDR3 is TGTGCCAGTAGTATAGATCGGGGACAGGGGAGAGGCTACACCTTC. Translation: CASSIDRGQGRGYTF.

The CDR3 loop reads CASSLARYGYTF. DNA for the CDR3: TGTGCCAGCAGCCTGGCTCGCTATGGCTACACCTTC. J is TRBJ1-2 and V is TRBV6-2 or TRBV6-3; D is unresolved. Per the germline V gene, CDR1 is MNHEY and CDR2 is SVGEGT. This CDR3 region has 12 residues. V was shortened by 6 bases and J by 4 bases, with 9 bases between the two germline ends.

The chain combines TRBV6-1 with TRBJ2-5, with 12 bases identical to TRBD2. The CDR3 totals 16 residues. V was pared by 2 bases and J by 2 bases, with 3 bases of the junction left unmatched. Germline loops: CDR1 MNHNS, CDR2 SASEGT. The CDR3 region has the DNA TGTGCCAGCAGTGAATGGCTAGCGGGGGGGCAAGAGACCCAGTACTTC. It yields the protein CASSEWLAGGQETQYF.

The J gene is TRBJ2-3, the V gene TRBV6-2 or TRBV6-3, with a weak D call TRBD2 (6 bases). Germline V gene lookup returns CDR1 MNHEY and CDR2 SVGEGT. V gave up 2 bases and J gave up 4 bases, with 22 bases separating them. The CDR3 has 18 amino acids. Here the CDR3 DNA reads TGTGCCAGCAGTTACCTGTTAGCGGACTTAATGTCGGCAGATACGCAGTATTTT. This translates into CASSYLLADLMSADTQYF.

The CDR3 DNA reads as TGTGCCAGCAGTCAGACCGGGGGGACTGTCTACAATGAGCAGTTCTTC. This gives the protein CASSQTGGTVYNEQFF. J is TRBJ2-1 and V is TRBV9, with TRBD2 identical over 7 bases. The CDR3 totals 16 residues. The germline gives CDR1 SGDLS, CDR2 YYNGEE. J was trimmed by 3 bases and V by 5 bases; bases with no gene match: 11.

The V call is TRBV6-5, the J call TRBJ2-2, with D unclear. The V and J ends lost 6 bases and 1 base respectively, with 6 bases between them. Per germline, CDR1 MNHEY and CDR2 SVGAGI. The CDR3 is made up of 13 amino acids. The CDR3 region has the DNA TGTGCCAGCAGAGCCGAGAACACCGGGGAGCTGTTTTTT. Translating gives CASRAENTGELFF.

V gene TRBV5-8 combines with J gene TRBJ1-2; 11 nucleotides agree with TRBD1. This CDR3 has 14 amino acids. V lost 10 bases and J lost 5; bases outside the gene matches: 10. Germline lookup yields CDR1 SGHTS and CDR2 YDEGEE. CDR3 DNA sequence: TGTGCCGGAAGCCGGGACAGGGGGTTGTATGGCTACACCTTC. Its translation: CAGSRDRGLYGYTF.